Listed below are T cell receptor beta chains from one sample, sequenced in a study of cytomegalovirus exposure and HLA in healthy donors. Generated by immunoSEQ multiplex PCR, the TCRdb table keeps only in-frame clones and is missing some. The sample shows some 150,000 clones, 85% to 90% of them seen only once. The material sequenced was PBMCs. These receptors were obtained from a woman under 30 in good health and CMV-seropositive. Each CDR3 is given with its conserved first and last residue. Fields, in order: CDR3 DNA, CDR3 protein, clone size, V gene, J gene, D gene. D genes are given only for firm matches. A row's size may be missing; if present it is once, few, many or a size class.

DNA: TGTGCCTGGAAGACTAGCGGGAGGCCCAGCTCCTACAATGAGCAGTTCTTC
CDR3: CAWKTSGRPSSYNEQFF
size: few
V: TRBV30
J: TRBJ2-1
D: TRBD2

DNA: TGCGCCAGAGTGCAGGGAAGACTGTTTTTT
CDR3: CARVQGRLFF
size: .
V: TRBV23-1
J: TRBJ1-4
D: .

DNA: TGTGCCAGCAGCCGGGACAGGGAAAGCGGGGAGCTGTTTTTT
CDR3: CASSRDRESGELFF
size: .
V: TRBV7-3
J: TRBJ2-2
D: TRBD1

DNA: TGCAGCGTGAACGAGGCGTACGAGCAGTACTTC
CDR3: CSVNEAYEQYF
size: .
V: TRBV29-1
J: TRBJ2-7
D: .

DNA: TGTGCCAGCAGCTCATCCGACAGACCTGTTAATGAAAAACTGTTTTTT
CDR3: CASSSSDRPVNEKLFF
size: once
V: TRBV6-6
J: TRBJ1-4
D: .

DNA: TGTGCCAGCAGCTTAGTCACCCCGAGGACTAGCGGGAGGGCCCGTGAGCAGTTCTTC
CDR3: CASSLVTPRTSGRAREQFF
size: once
V: TRBV11-3
J: TRBJ2-1
D: TRBD2

DNA: TGTGCCTGGAGTGTACGCCGGATAGCGGGCGAGCAGTTCTTC
CDR3: CAWSVRRIAGEQFF
size: .
V: TRBV30
J: TRBJ2-1
D: TRBD2

DNA: TGTGCCAGCGGACTAGCGGGGCAAGAGACCCAGTACTTC
CDR3: CASGLAGQETQYF
size: once
V: TRBV19
J: TRBJ2-5
D: TRBD2

DNA: TGTGCCAGCAGTCCGTTACAGGTTTCCTACGAGCAGTACTTC
CDR3: CASSPLQVSYEQYF
size: .
V: TRBV27
J: TRBJ2-7
D: .

DNA: TGTGCCAGCAGTCCACCGACAGGGTCTGGAGATACGCAGTATTTT
CDR3: CASSPPTGSGDTQYF
size: .
V: TRBV28
J: TRBJ2-3
D: TRBD1

DNA: TGTGCCAGCAGTCACGCGGGACTAGCAGAAGATACGCAGTATTTT
CDR3: CASSHAGLAEDTQYF
size: .
V: TRBV27
J: TRBJ2-3
D: TRBD2

DNA: TGTGCCATCAGTGAGTCGCCATACACCGGACTAGCGGATTACGAGCAGTACTTC
CDR3: CAISESPYTGLADYEQYF
size: .
V: TRBV10-3
J: TRBJ2-7
D: TRBD2

DNA: TGTGCCAGCAGCATCTACTCTAGCGGAACTTCCTACGAGCAGTACTTC
CDR3: CASSIYSSGTSYEQYF
size: once
V: TRBV13
J: TRBJ2-7
D: TRBD2

DNA: TGCGCCAGCAGCTTAACAGCGGGATCATACAATGAGCAGTTCTTC
CDR3: CASSLTAGSYNEQFF
size: .
V: TRBV5-1
J: TRBJ2-1
D: TRBD2